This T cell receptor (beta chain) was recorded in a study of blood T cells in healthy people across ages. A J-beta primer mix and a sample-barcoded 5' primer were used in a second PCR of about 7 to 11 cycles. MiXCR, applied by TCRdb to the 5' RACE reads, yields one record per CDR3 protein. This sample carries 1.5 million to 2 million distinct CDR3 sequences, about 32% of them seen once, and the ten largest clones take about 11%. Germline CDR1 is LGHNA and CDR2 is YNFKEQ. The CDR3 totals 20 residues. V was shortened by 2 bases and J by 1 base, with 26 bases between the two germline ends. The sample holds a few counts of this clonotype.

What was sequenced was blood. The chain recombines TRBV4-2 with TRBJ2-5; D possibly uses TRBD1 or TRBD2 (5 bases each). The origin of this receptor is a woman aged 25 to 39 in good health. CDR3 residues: CASSQKISHRGLRGQETQYF. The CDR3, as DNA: TGTGCCAGCAGCCAAAAGATCTCTCACCGGGGCCTACGGGGCCAAGAGACCCAGTACTTC.